Below, 3 T cell receptor beta chains from the same sample are listed, as sequenced in a study of blood T cell repertoires in COVID-19. Data came from immunoSEQ multiplex PCR; TCRdb stores just in-frame clones and leaves some out. The table has approximately 50,000 clones, 80% to 90% seen once. Sequenced material: peripheral blood. The receptors here all came from a human donor in a cohort sampled during active COVID-19.

This chain uses TRBV28 with TRBJ1-5; the D gene is possibly TRBD1 (6 bases). Germline V gene data show CDR1 as MDHEN and CDR2 as SYDVKM. With 7 bases removed from V and 4 bases from J, the gap between germline ends came to 8 bases. CDR3 length: 12 amino acids. The CDR3 sequence is CASKRGNQPQHF. The CDR3 DNA follows: TGTGCCAGCAAGAGGGGGAATCAGCCCCAGCATTTT.

This chain connects TRBV7-9 to TRBJ2-3; 7 nucleotides line up with TRBD1. The CDR3 has 15 residues. Germline V gene lookup returns CDR1 SEHNR and CDR2 FQNEAQ (reference sequence). V shed 1 base and J 0 bases; nucleotides not matched to a gene: 1. CDR3 in amino acids: CASSLGDSSTDTQYF. In DNA form, the CDR3 reads TGTGCCAGCAGCTTAGGGGACAGCAGCACAGATACGCAGTATTTT.

As for this clone: Other DNA sequences in this specimen translate into the identical CDR3. The V call is TRBV29-1, the J call TRBJ2-3, with D unresolved. The germline V gene has CDR1 SQVTM and CDR2 ANQGSEA. The germline V and J ends were trimmed by 3 bases and 0 bases, with 4 bases remaining between them. The CDR3 contains 12 residues. This chain's CDR3 is CSVESSTDTQYF. The CDR3 DNA reads as TGCAGCGTTGAGAGTAGCACAGATACGCAGTATTTT.